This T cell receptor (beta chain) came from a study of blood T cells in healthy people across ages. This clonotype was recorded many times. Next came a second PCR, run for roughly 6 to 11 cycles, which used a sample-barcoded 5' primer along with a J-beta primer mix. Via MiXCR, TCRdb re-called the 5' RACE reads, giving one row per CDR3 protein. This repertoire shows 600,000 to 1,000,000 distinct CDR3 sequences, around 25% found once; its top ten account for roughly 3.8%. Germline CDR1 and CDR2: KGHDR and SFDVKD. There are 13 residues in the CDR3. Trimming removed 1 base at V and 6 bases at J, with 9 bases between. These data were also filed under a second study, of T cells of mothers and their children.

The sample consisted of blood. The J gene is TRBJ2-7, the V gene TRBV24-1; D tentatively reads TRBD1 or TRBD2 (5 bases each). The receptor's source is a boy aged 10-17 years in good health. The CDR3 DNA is TGTGCCACCAGTGATTTTGGGGGATCCGAGCAGTACTTC. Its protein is CATSDFGGSEQYF.